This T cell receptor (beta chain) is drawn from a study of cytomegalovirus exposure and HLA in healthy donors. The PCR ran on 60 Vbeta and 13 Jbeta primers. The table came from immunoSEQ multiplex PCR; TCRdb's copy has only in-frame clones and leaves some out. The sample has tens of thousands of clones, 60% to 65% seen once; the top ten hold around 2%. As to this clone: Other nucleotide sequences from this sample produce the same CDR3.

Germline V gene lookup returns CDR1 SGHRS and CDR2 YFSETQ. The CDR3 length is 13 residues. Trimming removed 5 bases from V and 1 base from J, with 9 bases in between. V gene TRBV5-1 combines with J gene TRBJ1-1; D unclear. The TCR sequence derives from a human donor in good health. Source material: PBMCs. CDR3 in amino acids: CASSLTPNTEAFF. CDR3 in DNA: TGCGCCAGCAGTCTGACACCGAACACTGAAGCTTTCTTT.